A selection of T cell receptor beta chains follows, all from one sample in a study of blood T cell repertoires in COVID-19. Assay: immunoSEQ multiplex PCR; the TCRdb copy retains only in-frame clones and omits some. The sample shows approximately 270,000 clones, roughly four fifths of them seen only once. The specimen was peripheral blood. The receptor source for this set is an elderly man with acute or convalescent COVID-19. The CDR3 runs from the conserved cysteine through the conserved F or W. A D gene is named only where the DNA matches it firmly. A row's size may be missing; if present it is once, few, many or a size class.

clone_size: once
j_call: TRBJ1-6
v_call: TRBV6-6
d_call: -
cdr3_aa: CASSREYSPLHF
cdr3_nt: TGTGCCAGCAGTAGGGAGTATTCACCCCTCCACTTT

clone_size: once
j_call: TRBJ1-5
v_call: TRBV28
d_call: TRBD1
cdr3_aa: CASSSLGGTGGLANQPQHF
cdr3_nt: TGTGCCAGCAGTTCATTGGGGGGGACAGGGGGCCTGGCAAATCAGCCCCAGCATTTT

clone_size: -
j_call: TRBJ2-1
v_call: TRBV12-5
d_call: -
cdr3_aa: CASGLTPKSTRGAFSYNEQFF
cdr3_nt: TGTGCTAGTGGTTTGACCCCTAAATCCACCAGGGGGGCCTTCTCCTACAATGAGCAGTTCTTC

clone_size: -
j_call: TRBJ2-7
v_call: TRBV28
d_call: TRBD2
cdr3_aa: CASATSGWYEQYF
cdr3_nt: TGTGCCAGCGCCACTAGCGGATGGTACGAGCAGTACTTC

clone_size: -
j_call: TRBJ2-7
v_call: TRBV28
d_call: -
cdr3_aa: CASSLWGRPFSYEQYF
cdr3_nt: TGTGCCAGCAGTTTATGGGGCAGGCCGTTCTCCTACGAGCAGTACTTC

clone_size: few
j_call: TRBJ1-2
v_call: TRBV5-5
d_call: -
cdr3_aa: CASSLADSGANYGYTF
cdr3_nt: TGTGCCAGCAGCTTGGCAGATTCGGGGGCTAACTATGGCTACACCTTC

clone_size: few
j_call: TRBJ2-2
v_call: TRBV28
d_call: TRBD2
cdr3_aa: CASRRASGNTGELFF
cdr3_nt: TGTGCCAGCAGACGCGCTAGCGGGAATACCGGGGAGCTGTTTTTT

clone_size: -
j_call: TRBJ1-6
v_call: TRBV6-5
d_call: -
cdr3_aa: CASSSNFPSPLHF
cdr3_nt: TGTGCCAGCAGTTCGAACTTCCCCTCACCCCTCCACTTT

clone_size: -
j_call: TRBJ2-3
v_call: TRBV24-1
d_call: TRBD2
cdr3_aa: CATSDFSSGGARNTQYF
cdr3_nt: TGTGCCACCAGTGACTTTTCTAGCGGGGGGGCTAGGAATACGCAGTATTTT

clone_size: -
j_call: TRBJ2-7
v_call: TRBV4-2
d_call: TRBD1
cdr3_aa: CASSTGTGNYEQYF
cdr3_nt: TGTGCCAGCAGCACCGGGACAGGGAACTACGAGCAGTACTTC

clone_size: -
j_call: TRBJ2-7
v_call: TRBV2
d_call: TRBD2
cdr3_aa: CASTRRGSGRVEQYF
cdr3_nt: TGTGCCAGCACACGTCGTGGTAGCGGGAGAGTCGAGCAGTACTTC

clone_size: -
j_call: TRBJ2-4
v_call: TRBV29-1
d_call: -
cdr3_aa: CSARVGAGGNIQYF
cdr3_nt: TGCAGCGCCCGAGTAGGGGCAGGGGGGAACATTCAGTACTTC

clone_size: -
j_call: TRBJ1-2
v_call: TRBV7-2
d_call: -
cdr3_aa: CASSLDGVGYGYTF
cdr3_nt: TGTGCCAGCAGCTTAGACGGGGTCGGCTATGGCTACACCTTC

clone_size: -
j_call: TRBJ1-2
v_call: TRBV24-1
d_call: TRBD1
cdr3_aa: CATSDPGQVNYGYTF
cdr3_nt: TGTGCCACCAGTGATCCGGGACAGGTTAACTATGGCTACACCTTC

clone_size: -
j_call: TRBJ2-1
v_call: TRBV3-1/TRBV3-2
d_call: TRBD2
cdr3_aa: CASSDVAGSYNEQFF
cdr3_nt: TGTGCCAGCAGTGATGTAGCGGGATCCTACAATGAGCAGTTCTTC

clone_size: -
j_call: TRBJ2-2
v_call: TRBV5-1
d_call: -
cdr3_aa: CASSLGQNTGELFF
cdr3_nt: TGCGCCAGCAGCCTTGGACAGAACACCGGGGAGCTGTTTTTT

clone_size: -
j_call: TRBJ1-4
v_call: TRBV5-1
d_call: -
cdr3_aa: CASSLAGITNEKLFF
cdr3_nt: TGCGCCAGCAGCTTGGCGGGGATAACTAATGAAAAACTGTTTTTT

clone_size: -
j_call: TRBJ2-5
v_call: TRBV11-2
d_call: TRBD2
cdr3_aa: CASSLDLGGAEYF
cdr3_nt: TGTGCCAGCAGCTTAGATCTCGGGGGGGCTGAGTACTTC

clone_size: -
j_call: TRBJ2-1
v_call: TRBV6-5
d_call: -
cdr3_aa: CASSYLDQRGEQFF
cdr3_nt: TGTGCCAGCAGTTACTTAGACCAACGGGGTGAGCAGTTCTTC

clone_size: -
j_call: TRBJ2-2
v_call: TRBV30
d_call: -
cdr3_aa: CAWKLTGTNTGELFF
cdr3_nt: TGTGCCTGGAAACTTACAGGGACGAACACCGGGGAGCTGTTTTTT

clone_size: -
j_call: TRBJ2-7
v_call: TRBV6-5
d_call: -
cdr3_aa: CASRSIDSSYEQYF
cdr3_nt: TGTGCCAGCAGATCGATTGACAGTTCCTACGAGCAGTACTTC

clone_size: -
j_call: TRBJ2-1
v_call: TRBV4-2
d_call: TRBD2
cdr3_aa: CASSHDPTSGYNEQFF
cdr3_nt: TGTGCCAGCAGCCACGACCCGACTAGCGGCTACAATGAGCAGTTCTTC

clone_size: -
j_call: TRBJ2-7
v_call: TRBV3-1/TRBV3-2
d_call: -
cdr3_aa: CASSQDRSRGEQYF
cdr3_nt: TGTGCCAGCAGCCAAGATAGGTCCAGGGGAGAGCAGTACTTC

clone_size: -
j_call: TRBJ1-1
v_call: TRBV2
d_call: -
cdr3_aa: CASTTGLTGTEAFF
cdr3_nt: TGTGCCAGCACGACGGGGTTGACGGGCACTGAAGCTTTCTTT

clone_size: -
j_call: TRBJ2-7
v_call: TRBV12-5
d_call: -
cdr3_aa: CASASDRSYEQYF
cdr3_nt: TGTGCTAGTGCCTCCGACAGGTCCTACGAGCAGTACTTC

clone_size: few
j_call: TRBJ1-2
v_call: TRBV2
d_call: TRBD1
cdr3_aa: CASIQGGLGGYTF
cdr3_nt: TGTGCCAGCATTCAAGGGGGCCTAGGAGGCTACACCTTC

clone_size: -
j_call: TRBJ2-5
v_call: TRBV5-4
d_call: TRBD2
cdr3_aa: CASSLATSGSQETQYF
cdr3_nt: TGTGCCAGCAGCTTGGCCACTAGCGGGAGCCAAGAGACCCAGTACTTC

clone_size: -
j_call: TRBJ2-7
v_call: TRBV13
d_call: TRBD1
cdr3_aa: CASSSPRTGSTEQYF
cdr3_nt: TGTGCCAGCAGTTCCCCCCGGACAGGATCCACCGAGCAGTACTTC

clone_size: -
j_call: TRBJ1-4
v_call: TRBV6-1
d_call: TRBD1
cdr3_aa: CATSRGAGEKLFF
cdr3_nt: TGTGCCACCTCCAGGGGGGCGGGTGAAAAACTGTTTTTT

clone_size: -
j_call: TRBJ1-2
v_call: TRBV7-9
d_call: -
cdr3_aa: CASSLAVPGYYGYTF
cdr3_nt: TGTGCCAGCAGCTTAGCGGTACCAGGATACTATGGCTACACCTTC

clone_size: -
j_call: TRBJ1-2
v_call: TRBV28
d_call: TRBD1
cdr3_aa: CASSTWTGSNYGYTF
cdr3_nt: TGTGCCAGCAGTACCTGGACAGGATCTAACTATGGCTACACCTTC

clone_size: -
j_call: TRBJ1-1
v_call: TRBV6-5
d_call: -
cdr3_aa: CASNSAGNTEAFF
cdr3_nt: TGTGCCAGCAATAGTGCAGGGAACACTGAAGCTTTCTTT

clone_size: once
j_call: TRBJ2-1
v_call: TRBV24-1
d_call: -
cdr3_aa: CATSAQANEQFF
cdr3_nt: TGTGCCACCAGTGCCCAGGCCAATGAGCAGTTCTTC

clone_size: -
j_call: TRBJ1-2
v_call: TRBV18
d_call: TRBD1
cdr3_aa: CASSGTGGLYRGGYTF
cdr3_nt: TGTGCCAGCTCGGGGACAGGGGGCCTCTATAGAGGTGGCTACACCTTC

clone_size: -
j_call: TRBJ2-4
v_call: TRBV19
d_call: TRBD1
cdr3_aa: CASSPTGTGGIQYF
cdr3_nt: TGTGCCAGTAGCCCAACCGGGACAGGGGGCATTCAGTACTTC

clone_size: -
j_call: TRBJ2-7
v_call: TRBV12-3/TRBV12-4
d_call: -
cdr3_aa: CASSPSQGNEQYF
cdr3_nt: TGTGCCAGCAGTCCCTCCCAGGGGAACGAGCAGTACTTC

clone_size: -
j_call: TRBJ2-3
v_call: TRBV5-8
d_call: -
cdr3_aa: CASSLGGRDFSSTDTQYF
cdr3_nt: TGTGCCAGCAGCTTGGGTGGTAGGGACTTTTCTAGCACAGATACGCAGTATTTT

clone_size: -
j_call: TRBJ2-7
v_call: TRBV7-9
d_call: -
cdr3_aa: CASSPPDFHSSYEQYF
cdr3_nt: TGTGCCAGCAGCCCCCCCGACTTTCACTCCTCCTACGAGCAGTACTTC

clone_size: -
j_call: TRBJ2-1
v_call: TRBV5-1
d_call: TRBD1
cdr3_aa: CASSTQGNEQFF
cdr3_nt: TGCGCCAGCAGCACACAGGGGAATGAGCAGTTCTTC

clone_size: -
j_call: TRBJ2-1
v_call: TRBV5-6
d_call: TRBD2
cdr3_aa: CASSPGLPSYNEQFF
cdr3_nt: TGTGCCAGCAGCCCGGGACTACCCTCCTACAATGAGCAGTTCTTC

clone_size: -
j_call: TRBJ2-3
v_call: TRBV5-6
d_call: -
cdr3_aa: CASSLGRRDTQYF
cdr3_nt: TGTGCCAGCAGCTTGGGTAGGAGAGATACGCAGTATTTT

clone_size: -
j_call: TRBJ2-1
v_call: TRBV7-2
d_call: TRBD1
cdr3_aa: CASSPRTGSSYNEQFF
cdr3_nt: TGTGCCAGCAGCCCTAGGACAGGTAGCTCCTACAATGAGCAGTTCTTC

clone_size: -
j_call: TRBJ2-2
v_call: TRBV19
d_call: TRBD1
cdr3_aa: CASIITGGTGELFF
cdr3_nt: TGTGCCAGTATAATTACAGGGGGCACCGGGGAGCTGTTTTTT

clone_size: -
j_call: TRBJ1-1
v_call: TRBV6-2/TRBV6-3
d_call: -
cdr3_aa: CASSYTGSTEAFF
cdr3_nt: TGTGCCAGCAGTTATACGGGGAGCACTGAAGCTTTCTTT

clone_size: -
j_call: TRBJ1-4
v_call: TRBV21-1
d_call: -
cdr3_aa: CASSKGTTGGNEKLFF
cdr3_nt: TGTGCCAGCAGCAAAGGGACGACAGGGGGGAATGAAAAACTGTTTTTT

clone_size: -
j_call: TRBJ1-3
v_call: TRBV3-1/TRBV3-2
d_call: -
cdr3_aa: CASSLGGTIGNTIYF
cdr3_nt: TGTGCCAGCAGTCTCGGTGGGACAATCGGAAACACCATATATTTT

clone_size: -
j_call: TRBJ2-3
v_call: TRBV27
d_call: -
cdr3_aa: CASSLERGTDTQYF
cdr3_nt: TGTGCCAGCAGTTTAGAGCGGGGCACAGATACGCAGTATTTT

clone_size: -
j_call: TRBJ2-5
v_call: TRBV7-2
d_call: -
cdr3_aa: CASSFFSGETQYF
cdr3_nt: TGTGCCAGCAGCTTCTTTTCGGGGGAGACCCAGTACTTC

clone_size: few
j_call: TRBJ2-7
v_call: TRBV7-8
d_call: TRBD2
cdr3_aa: CASSWGSRLAGRRGGYEQYF
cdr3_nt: TGTGCCAGCAGTTGGGGATCGAGACTAGCGGGCCGGAGGGGGGGATACGAGCAGTACTTC

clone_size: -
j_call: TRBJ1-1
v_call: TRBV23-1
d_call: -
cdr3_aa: CASSPRGGLNTEAFF
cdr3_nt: TGCGCCAGCAGTCCTCGGGGGGGGTTGAACACTGAAGCTTTCTTT

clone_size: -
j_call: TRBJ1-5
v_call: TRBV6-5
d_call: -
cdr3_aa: CASSYGGFNQPQHF
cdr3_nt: TGTGCCAGCAGTTACGGGGGGTTCAATCAGCCCCAGCATTTT

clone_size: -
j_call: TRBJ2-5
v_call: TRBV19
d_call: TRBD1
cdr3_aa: CASRVTGGVETQYF
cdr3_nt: TGTGCCAGTAGGGTGACAGGGGGCGTCGAGACCCAGTACTTC